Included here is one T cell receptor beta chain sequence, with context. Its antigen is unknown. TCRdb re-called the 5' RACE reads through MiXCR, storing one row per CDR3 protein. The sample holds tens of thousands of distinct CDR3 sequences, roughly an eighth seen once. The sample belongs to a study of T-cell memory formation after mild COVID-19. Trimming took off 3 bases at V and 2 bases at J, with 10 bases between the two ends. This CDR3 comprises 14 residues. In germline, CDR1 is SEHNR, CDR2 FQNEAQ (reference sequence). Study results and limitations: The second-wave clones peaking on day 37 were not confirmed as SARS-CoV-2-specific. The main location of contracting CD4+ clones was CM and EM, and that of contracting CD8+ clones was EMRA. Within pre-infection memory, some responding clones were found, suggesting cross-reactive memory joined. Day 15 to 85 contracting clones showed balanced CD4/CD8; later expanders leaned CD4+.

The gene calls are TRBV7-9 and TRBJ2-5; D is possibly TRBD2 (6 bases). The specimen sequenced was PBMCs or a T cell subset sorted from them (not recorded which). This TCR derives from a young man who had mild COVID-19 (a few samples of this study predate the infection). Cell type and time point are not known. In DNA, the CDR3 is TGTGCCAGCAGCTTTAGCGGATCTCAAGAGACCCAGTACTTC. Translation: CASSFSGSQETQYF.